The 21 T cell receptor beta chains below all came from one sample that was sequenced in a study of T cell responses to AZD1222 COVID-19 vaccine. Libraries were prepared by immunoSEQ multiplex PCR; TCRdb keeps only in-frame clonotypes and omits some of them. Of 70,000 to 90,000 clones in the sample, about nine tenths are singletons; the top ten hold roughly 18%. The sequences come from peripheral blood, collected 28 days after the second AZD1222 dose. Receptor source: an adult who received the AZD1222 COVID-19 vaccine.

The CDR3 DNA reads TGCGCCAGCAGCCAAGATCTGGTGGGCCCCACAGATACGCAGTATTTT. Its translation: CASSQDLVGPTDTQYF. The rearrangement links TRBV4-1 to TRBJ2-3; D remains unclear. This CDR3 has 16 residues. CDR1 is MGHRA and CDR2 is YSYEKL in the germline V gene. The V and J ends lost 0 bases and 2 bases respectively, with 12 bases between them.

The chain is built from TRBV30 and TRBJ1-5, with a tentative D call TRBD1 (5 bases). Germline CDR1 GTSNPN, CDR2 SVGIG (reference sequence). The CDR3 contains 13 residues. The V gene lost 2 bases and the J gene lost 4 bases, with 9 bases spanning the gap. The CDR3 sequence: CAWSRKGNQPQHF. CDR3 DNA sequence: TGTGCCTGGAGTAGGAAGGGGAATCAGCCCCAGCATTTT.

The chain carries TRBV6-6 and TRBJ1-1, with 7 nucleotides matching TRBD1. The CDR3 consists of 15 residues. J gave up 7 bases and V 0 bases, and 8 bases lay outside the gene matches. From germline, CDR1 is MNHNY and CDR2 SVGAGI (reference sequence). The CDR3 DNA is TGTGCCAGCAGTTACTCCCCGGACAGGATTGATGAAGCTTTCTTT. This codes for CASSYSPDRIDEAFF.

The chain employs TRBV6-2 or TRBV6-3 and TRBJ1-5, with D perhaps TRBD1 (6 bases). V shed 2 bases and J shed 7 bases, with 9 bases lying between them. This CDR3 is built from 13 residues. CDR1 and CDR2 from the germline V gene are MNHEY and SVGEGT. Here the CDR3 reads CASSYGGRQPQHF. The CDR3 DNA is TGTGCCAGCAGTTACGGGGGCAGGCAGCCCCAGCATTTT.

The genes are TRBV3-1 (or the pseudogene TRBV3-2) and TRBJ2-1; 10 positions match TRBD2. Germline assignment: CDR1 LGHDT and CDR2 YNNKEL (reference sequence). This CDR3 spans 16 amino acids. V dropped 5 bases and J dropped 7; count of bases not matched to a gene: 11. The CDR3 DNA reads as TGTGCCAGCAGCTCACACTCCGGGACTAGCGCGAATGAGCAGTTCTTC. Translation gives CASSSHSGTSANEQFF.

This chain uses TRBV24-1 with TRBJ2-5; D call uncertain. The germline V and J ends were trimmed by 5 bases and 5 bases, with 23 bases remaining between them. The germline gives CDR1 KGHDR, CDR2 SFDVKD. The length of the CDR3 is 17 residues. Here the CDR3 reads CATSGVGGKNARETQYF. The CDR3 coding sequence is TGTGCCACCAGTGGGGTCGGTGGAAAAAACGCAAGGGAGACCCAGTACTTC.

CDR3 sequence: CASSIKNTEAFF. In nucleotides, the CDR3 is TGTGCCAGCAGCATAAAGAACACTGAAGCTTTCTTT. The chain is built from TRBV6-6 and TRBJ1-1; no clear D gene. There are 12 residues in the CDR3. In germline, CDR1 is MNHNY, CDR2 SVGAGI (reference sequence). V lost 6 bases and J lost 1, with 6 bases in between.

The gene calls are TRBV19 and TRBJ1-1; D perhaps matches TRBD1 (6 bases). The CDR3 runs to 18 residues. Trimming removed 4 bases at V and 0 bases at J, with 21 bases between. Germline lookup yields CDR1 LNHDA and CDR2 SQIVND (reference sequence). DNA for the CDR3: TGTGCCAGTAGTACCGGGGAACAGGGAATCGTCATGAACACTGAAGCTTTCTTT. This codes for CASSTGEQGIVMNTEAFF.

The chain joins TRBV19 to TRBJ2-3; TRBD1 agrees at 9 bases. Germline CDR1 reads LNHDA; CDR2 reads SQIVND (reference sequence). The CDR3 is made up of 13 amino acids. V was clipped by 5 bases and J by 4 bases; unmatched bases: 1. CDR3 nucleotides: TGTGCCAGTAGTTGGACAGGGGCAGATACGCAGTATTTT. Encoded protein: CASSWTGADTQYF.

The V and J genes are TRBV12-3 or TRBV12-4 and TRBJ1-2; D gene unclear. The CDR3 spans 12 residues. Trimming cost V 6 bases and J 4 bases, with 9 bases left between them. Here the CDR3 reads CASSPTGYGYTF. CDR3 in DNA: TGTGCCAGCAGCCCAACGGGCTATGGCTACACCTTC.

The CDR3 sequence is CASSPASVAYEQYF. The CDR3 DNA reads TGTGCCAGCAGCCCCGCTAGCGTAGCCTACGAGCAGTACTTC. The chain has TRBV3-1 (or the pseudogene TRBV3-2) and TRBJ2-7, with TRBD2 as a possible D gene (6 bases). The CDR3 contains 14 residues. Trimming took off 4 bases at V and 2 bases at J, with 12 bases between the two ends. In germline, CDR1 is LGHDT, CDR2 YNNKEL (reference sequence).

The rearrangement links TRBV2 to TRBJ1-3; D is undetermined. From germline, CDR1 is SNHLY and CDR2 FYNNEI. V lost 7 bases, J lost 0 bases, and 7 bases lay in between. CDR3 length: 13 residues. Here the CDR3 DNA reads TGTGCCAGCAAGTTTGTCTCTGGAAACACCATATATTTT. This codes for CASKFVSGNTIYF.

This chain joins TRBV7-8 and TRBJ1-2; unclear D gene. The V gene lost 5 bases and the J gene lost 2 bases, with 15 bases spanning the gap. Germline CDR1 SGHVS, CDR2 FQNEAQ. This CDR3 is 15 amino acids long. The CDR3 reads CASSVSATQNYGYTF. CDR3 sequence (DNA): TGTGCCAGCAGCGTATCGGCAACTCAAAACTATGGCTACACCTTC.

Here the CDR3 reads CASSFGPTDTQYF. The CDR3, as DNA: TGTGCCAGCAGCTTCGGACCTACAGATACGCAGTATTTT. The chain uses TRBV5-4 and TRBJ2-3; D remains unclear. V lost 2 bases to trimming and J lost 3 bases, with 7 bases between them. The germline gives CDR1 SGHNT, CDR2 YYREEE (reference sequence). The CDR3 has 13 amino acids.

The rearrangement joins TRBV14 to TRBJ1-6, with D possibly being TRBD1 (5 bases). The CDR3 extends over 18 amino acids. Germline CDR1 SGHDN, CDR2 FVKESK. Trimming left V 0 bases short and J 7 bases short, with 19 bases between. CDR3 sequence (DNA): TGTGCCAGCAGCCAAGATTACAGTGCGGGACGGCGAAATTCACCCCTCCACTTT. Its translation: CASSQDYSAGRRNSPLHF.

The chain has TRBV7-9 and TRBJ2-1, with D perhaps matching TRBD1 or TRBD2 (6 bases each). Trimming cost V 5 bases and J 4 bases, with 15 bases left between them. The germline CDR1 and CDR2 sequences are SEHNR and FQNEAQ (reference sequence). The CDR3 is made up of 15 amino acids. The CDR3 loop is CASSRGQGIYNEQFF. Here the CDR3 DNA reads TGTGCCAGCAGCCGGGGGCAGGGGATATACAATGAGCAGTTCTTC.

The chain couples TRBV7-8 to TRBJ1-5; maybe TRBD1 (5 bases). CDR3 size: 16 residues. The ends were cut back, 2 bases at V and 0 bases at J, with 11 bases in the middle. Per the germline V gene, CDR1 is SGHVS and CDR2 is FQNEAQ. DNA for the CDR3: TGTGCCAGCAGCTTACGCAGGGAGAATAGCAATCAGCCCCAGCATTTT. This sequence encodes CASSLRRENSNQPQHF.

This clone was counted only a few times. This chain joins TRBV7-2 and TRBJ2-3, with D hard to call. This CDR3 comprises 11 residues. The V gene's germline CDR1 is SGHTA and CDR2 FQGNSA. Trimming removed 2 bases from V and 6 bases from J, with 3 bases in between. CDR3 sequence reads: CASSLPDTQYF. The CDR3 DNA follows: TGTGCCAGCAGCTTACCCGATACGCAGTATTTT.

This clone was observed once. The limits of the CDR3 on the DNA are not certain, so only TCRdb's listed CDR3 is given. The chain uses TRBV3-1 (or the pseudogene TRBV3-2) and TRBJ2-3; the table's TRBD2 call for D was not verified on the DNA. Germline lookup yields CDR1 LGHDT and CDR2 YNNKEL (reference sequence). The CDR3 adds up to 20 amino acids, both ends counted. This CDR3 is CASSQDAGGWVFLCTDTQYF.

This rearrangement joins TRBV14 to TRBJ2-2; 9 positions agree with TRBD1. V trimming: 5 bases; J trimming: 4 bases; junction bases outside the gene matches: 5. Germline V lookup: CDR1 SGHDN, CDR2 FVKESK. The CDR3 contains 15 residues. Here the CDR3 reads CASSNGQGFTGELFF. The CDR3 DNA sequence: TGTGCCAGCAGCAACGGACAGGGGTTCACCGGGGAGCTGTTTTTT.

This clone has just a few counts. This chain links TRBV6-5 with TRBJ1-6; 9 bases line up with TRBD1. In germline, CDR1 is MNHEY, CDR2 SVGAGI. CDR3 size: 16 residues. V gave up 0 bases and J gave up 6 bases; unmatched junction bases: 3. CDR3 DNA sequence: TGTGCCAGCAGTTACTCGGGGACAGGGAGTAATTCACCCCTCCACTTT. It encodes CASSYSGTGSNSPLHF.